A selection of T cell receptor beta chains follows, all from one sample in a study of monozygotic twins with cystic fibrosis. Using immunoSEQ multiplex PCR, the repertoire was profiled, and TCRdb retains in-frame clones only, with some absent. Counted here are 15,000 to 20,000 clones, about 96% occurring once; the ten biggest clones make up about 0.62%. The sample consisted of blood. Receptor source: a girl aged 2-10 years with cystic fibrosis. The CDR3 runs from the conserved cysteine through the conserved F or W. Each record gives: D gene, J gene, V gene, clone size, CDR3 DNA, CDR3 protein. D genes are given only for firm matches. Clone size is stated in some rows and not others, as once, few, many or a class when expanded.

- | TRBJ2-7 | TRBV15 | - | TGTGCCACCAGCAGAGCTGGGCGGGGACCTGCCTACGAGCAGTACTTC | CATSRAGRGPAYEQYF
TRBD2 | TRBJ2-5 | TRBV7-2 | - | TGTGCCAGCAGCCGTACTAGCGGGGGGGTCCGAGAGACCCAGTACTTC | CASSRTSGGVRETQYF
TRBD1 | TRBJ2-2 | TRBV7-2 | - | TGTGCCAGCAGCCCACAGACAGGGGAAAGCGGGGAGCTGTTTTTT | CASSPQTGESGELFF
TRBD2 | TRBJ2-3 | TRBV7-2 | - | TGTGCCAGCAGCTGGGGGGGGAGCACAGATACGCAGTATTTT | CASSWGGSTDTQYF
- | TRBJ2-1 | TRBV4-3 | once | TGCGCCAGCAGCCAAGTAAACGGGCCCTACAATGAGCAGTTCTTC | CASSQVNGPYNEQFF
TRBD1 | TRBJ1-4 | TRBV6-1 | once | TGTGCCAGCAGTCCAATGACAGGGACGGGAAAACTGTTTTTT | CASSPMTGTGKLFF
TRBD1 | TRBJ1-6 | TRBV6-5 | - | TGTGCCAGCAGAACGGGACAGCCTAATTCACCCCTCCACTTT | CASRTGQPNSPLHF
TRBD1 | TRBJ2-7 | TRBV14 | - | TGTGCCAGCAGCCAAGGCCGACCGGGACAGGCCTACGAGCAGTACTTC | CASSQGRPGQAYEQYF
- | TRBJ1-1 | TRBV30 | - | TGTGCCTGGAGTCGACAGCGGAACACTGAAGCTTTCTTT | CAWSRQRNTEAFF
- | TRBJ1-1 | TRBV6-5 | - | TGTGCCAGCAGTCCCGGTCCTTCAACATGGGGCGCTTTCTTT | CASSPGPSTWGAFF
- | TRBJ2-3 | TRBV5-6 | once | TGTGCCAGCAGCTTGCGGACAGATACGCAGTATTTT | CASSLRTDTQYF
- | TRBJ1-2 | TRBV6-5 | - | TGTGCCAGCAGTCTCCACCCGGGGGGGGTGAATGGCTACACCTTC | CASSLHPGGVNGYTF
- | TRBJ1-5 | TRBV27 | - | TGTGCCAGCAGCCTCGCAGGGTTCAATCAGCCCCAGCATTTT | CASSLAGFNQPQHF
- | TRBJ2-1 | TRBV30 | - | TGTGCCTGGAGTGTAGCGGCCTCCTACAATGAGCAGTTCTTC | CAWSVAASYNEQFF
- | TRBJ2-3 | TRBV7-2 | - | TGTGCCAGCAGCTTATCGGCAGGGGCGGGAGATACGCAGTATTTT | CASSLSAGAGDTQYF
- | TRBJ1-1 | TRBV19 | once | TGTGCCAGTAGTCCCCGGACGGTTTCACTTGAAGCTTTCTTT | CASSPRTVSLEAFF
- | TRBJ1-3 | TRBV6-5 | - | TGTGCCAGCGGGGAGGGGTTCGGCCCTGGAAACACCATATATTTT | CASGEGFGPGNTIYF
TRBD1 | TRBJ1-4 | TRBV9 | once | TGTGCCAGCAGCGTAGATCAGGGGGCGGGTGAAAAACTGTTTTTT | CASSVDQGAGEKLFF
TRBD2 | TRBJ2-1 | TRBV7-8 | - | TGTGCCAGCAGCTTAGGAGCGGGGGGTCTCAATGAGCAGTTCTTC | CASSLGAGGLNEQFF
- | TRBJ1-1 | TRBV4-3 | - | TGCGCCAGCAGCCAAGAGTCCCGTAGTGAAGCTTTCTTT | CASSQESRSEAFF
TRBD2 | TRBJ2-3 | TRBV6-5 | - | TGTGCCAGCAGTTATCGTCCGGGACTAGTGGGAGATACGCAGTATTTT | CASSYRPGLVGDTQYF
- | TRBJ1-6 | TRBV18 | - | TGTGCCAGCTCACCGATCCAGGATAATTCACCCCTCCACTTT | CASSPIQDNSPLHF
TRBD1 | TRBJ1-5 | TRBV5-4 | - | TGTGCCAGCAGCTCCATGGGACAGGGAGAGGATCAGCCCCAGCATTTT | CASSSMGQGEDQPQHF
- | TRBJ1-1 | TRBV9 | - | TGTGCCAGCAGCGTAGGGGACACTGAAGCTTTCTTT | CASSVGDTEAFF
- | TRBJ2-2 | TRBV19 | - | TGTGCCAGTAGTATAGGACGGATCATCGGGGAGCTGTTTTTT | CASSIGRIIGELFF
TRBD2 | TRBJ2-3 | TRBV6-1 | - | TGTGCCAGCCGCAGGAGGCGGGGGGGCACAGATACGCAGTATTTT | CASRRRRGGTDTQYF
TRBD1 | TRBJ1-4 | TRBV19 | - | TGTGCCAGTAGGGGGACAGGGGATGAAAAACTGTTTTTT | CASRGTGDEKLFF
TRBD1 | TRBJ1-4 | TRBV7-9 | - | TGTGCCAGCAGCTGGACGGGACAGGGGTTAACTAATGAAAAACTGTTTTTT | CASSWTGQGLTNEKLFF
TRBD2 | TRBJ2-7 | TRBV27 | - | TGTGCCAGCAGTTCTTCCGGGACTAGCGGGTCCGAGCAGTACTTC | CASSSSGTSGSEQYF
- | TRBJ2-3 | TRBV11-2 | - | TGTGCCAGCAGCGCCGGACCCACAGATACGCAGTATTTT | CASSAGPTDTQYF
TRBD1 | TRBJ2-7 | TRBV18 | once | TGTGCCAGCTCTCTGACAGGGAAAGACTACGAGCAGTACTTC | CASSLTGKDYEQYF
TRBD1 | TRBJ1-6 | TRBV4-3 | - | TGCGCCAGCAGCCAAGGGACAGGGGCCTTCAATTCACCCCTCCACTTT | CASSQGTGAFNSPLHF
- | TRBJ2-7 | TRBV5-1 | - | TGCGCCAGCAGGCTAGAAGGCTACGAGCAGTACTTC | CASRLEGYEQYF
- | TRBJ1-5 | TRBV7-2 | few | TGTGCCAGCAGCTTGGGTGGAATCAATCAGCCCCAGCATTTT | CASSLGGINQPQHF
- | TRBJ2-1 | TRBV18 | once | TGTGCCATCCCCATTCGCGGTGAGCAGTTCTTC | CAIPIRGEQFF
- | TRBJ2-7 | TRBV18 | - | TGTGCCAGCTCACGAGATACAGGAGGAGGCTACGAGCAGTACTTC | CASSRDTGGGYEQYF
- | TRBJ2-3 | TRBV9 | - | TGTGCCAGCAGCGTAGAGGGTAGCACAGATACGCAGTATTTT | CASSVEGSTDTQYF
- | TRBJ1-2 | TRBV19 | - | TGTGCCAGTAGTATAGATCTGCAGGGGAGCTACACCTTC | CASSIDLQGSYTF
TRBD1 | TRBJ1-3 | TRBV28 | - | TGTGCCAGCAGTTTGTTAGAGGGGGCGCTGGGAAACACCATATATTTT | CASSLLEGALGNTIYF
- | TRBJ1-5 | TRBV2 | once | TGTGCCAGCAGTGATGGTCAGGGCTCATCCAATCAGCCCCAGCATTTT | CASSDGQGSSNQPQHF
- | TRBJ1-6 | TRBV4-3 | - | TGCGCCAGCAGCCCGTTGAGTGTCGGGAATTCACCCCTCCACTTT | CASSPLSVGNSPLHF
TRBD2 | TRBJ2-3 | TRBV29-1 | - | TGCAGCGTTGAAGATCGGGCGGGGGGCACAGATACGCAGTATTTT | CSVEDRAGGTDTQYF
- | TRBJ1-1 | TRBV7-2 | - | TGTGCCAGCAGCTCTAGAGTCCAAAACACTGAAGCTTTCTTT | CASSSRVQNTEAFF